This T cell receptor (beta chain) was recovered during a study of T cell responses to AZD1222 COVID-19 vaccine. Overall study findings and caveats: Seropositive at baseline were only a handful of AZD1222 recipients. Donors were chiefly white British, with a greater number of females, and clonal diversity was perhaps underestimated. Sampling captured repertoires only after the peak T cell response.

Concerning this clone itself: As yet, its antigen is unknown.

Profiled with immunoSEQ multiplex PCR; TCRdb holds only in-frame clones, not every one. In the table there are approximately 140,000 clones, more than 85% of which are singletons. This TCR derives from an adult in good health. The sample consisted of peripheral blood, taken on day 0 of AZD1222 vaccination.

The CDR3 here is CASSYSTADYYGYTF. The CDR3 DNA reads TGTGCCAGCAGTTACTCGACGGCGGACTACTATGGCTACACCTTC. The chain combines TRBV6-5 with TRBJ1-2; no reliable D call. Germline V gives CDR1 MNHEY, CDR2 SVGAGI. V was shortened by 0 bases and J by 3 bases, with 11 bases between the two germline ends. The CDR3 spans 15 residues.